A single sample gave rise to the 16 T cell receptor beta chains below, sequenced in a study of blood T cell repertoires in COVID-19 (dated by TCRdb to the early 2020s). The library relied on the immunoSEQ multiplex PCR assay. TCRdb holds this immuneACCESS table with in-frame rearrangements only. Some clones are missing; in checked studies, unresolved V genes explain under half, and the rest has no known cause. The sample includes about 210,000 clones, with roughly 84% observed a single time. Clones ranked in the top ten supply 7.2% of the sample. Sequencing was done on a sample of PBMCs or T cells enriched from blood (not recorded which). The receptors derive from a man aged 30 to 45 in a cohort exposed to, infected with or recovered from COVID-19 (not recorded which).

The chain has TRBV19 and TRBJ2-7; TRBD1 is a possible D gene (6 bases). The V gene's germline CDR1 is LNHDA and CDR2 SQIVND (reference sequence). Trimming pared 7 bases from V and 3 bases from J, leaving 28 bases between. This CDR3 region has 18 residues. CDR3 nucleotides: TGTGCCAGTACCGAAAACCACGGGACACTCGCGAACGACTACGAGCAGTACTTC. Translated: CASTENHGTLANDYEQYF.

As DNA, the CDR3 is TGTGCCAGCAGTTTTCAAGCGGGCGTCAATGAAAAACTGTTTTTT. This encodes CASSFQAGVNEKLFF. The genes are TRBV6-5 and TRBJ1-4; D is unclear. In germline, CDR1 is MNHEY, CDR2 SVGAGI. The CDR3 is 15 amino acids. V was cut by 4 bases and J by 5 bases, with 14 bases left in between.

This sequence joins TRBV7-6 and TRBJ1-3, with 9 nucleotides matching TRBD1. This CDR3 contains 20 residues. Unmatched junction bases numbered 13, after V lost 1 base and J lost 0 bases. Germline values: CDR1 SGHVS, CDR2 FNYEAQ. Here the CDR3 DNA reads TGTGCCAGCAGCTTAGTGGGTAGGACAGGGGCTTTTCACTCTGGAAACACCATATATTTT. Its protein is CASSLVGRTGAFHSGNTIYF. The full variable domain, its missing parts supplied by reference TRBV7-6 and TRBJ1-3, is GAGVSQSPRYKVTKRGQDVALRCDPISGHVSLYWYRQALGQGPEFLTYFNYEAQQDKSGLPNDRFSAERPEGSISTLTIQRTEQRDSAMYRCASSLVGRTGAFHSGNTIYFGEGSWLTVV.

J is TRBJ1-4 and V is TRBV7-9; 7 positions match TRBD1. The CDR3 runs 17 residues. Germline CDR1 SEHNR, CDR2 FQNEAQ (reference sequence). V was clipped by 3 bases and J by 0 bases; unmatched bases: 7. CDR3 region: CASSFGTAFATNEKLFF. CDR3 nucleotides: TGTGCCAGCAGCTTCGGGACAGCTTTTGCAACTAATGAAAAACTGTTTTTT.

This chain links TRBV5-5 with TRBJ1-1, with a weak D call TRBD1 (5 bases). Trimming cost V 3 bases and J 1 base, with 16 bases left between them. Germline V gene lookup returns CDR1 SGHKS and CDR2 YYEKEE (reference sequence). The length of the CDR3 is 16 residues. The CDR3 coding sequence is TGTGCCAGCAGCTCCACTACTACAGGAGAGAACACTGAAGCTTTCTTT. It is translated as CASSSTTTGENTEAFF.

DNA of the CDR3: TGCGCCAGCAGCCCCACAATCCGGACAGATAATCAGCCCCAGCATTTT. Its translation is CASSPTIRTDNQPQHF. This chain joins TRBV5-1 and TRBJ1-5, with D tentatively TRBD1 (6 bases). Germline V CDR1 and CDR2: SGHRS, YFSETQ. CDR3 length: 16 residues. Trimming removed 4 bases from V and 4 bases from J, with 18 bases in between.

The rearrangement links TRBV11-3 to TRBJ2-7; 12 bases fit TRBD2. The CDR3 is 14 amino acids. The ends lost 5 bases at V and 5 bases at J; junction bases unmatched: 4. The V gene's germline CDR1 is SGHNT and CDR2 YENEEA. CDR3: CASSMLAGGDEQYF. CDR3 nucleotide sequence: TGTGCCAGCAGCATGCTAGCGGGAGGGGACGAGCAGTACTTC.

The chain has TRBV7-3 and TRBJ2-2, with 8 bases identical to TRBD1. The CDR3 consists of 15 residues. V trimming: 6 bases; J trimming: 4 bases; junction bases outside the gene matches: 7. The V gene's germline CDR1 is SGHTA and CDR2 FQGTGA. CDR3 in DNA: TGTGCCAGCAGGTTGACAGGGGACCCCACCGGGGAGCTGTTTTTT. It specifies CASRLTGDPTGELFF.

The rearrangement joins TRBV5-1 to TRBJ2-1; TRBD2 matches 12 bases. In germline, CDR1 is SGHRS, CDR2 YFSETQ. CDR3 length: 15 amino acids. Germline trimming cut 0 bases from V and 8 bases from J; bases unmatched to any gene: 3. CDR3 region: CASSLATSGSYEQFF. In DNA, the CDR3 is TGCGCCAGCAGCTTGGCGACTAGCGGGAGCTATGAGCAGTTCTTC.

The gene calls are TRBV15 and TRBJ1-1; the D gene is possibly TRBD1 (5 bases). The CDR3 runs 12 residues. The germline CDR1 and CDR2 sequences are LNHNV and YYDKDF (reference sequence). Trimming cost V 9 bases and J 6 bases, with 14 bases left between them. CDR3 residues: CATTGVRAEAFF. The CDR3 DNA reads as TGTGCCACTACGGGGGTGAGGGCTGAAGCTTTCTTT.

In nucleotides, the CDR3 is TGCGCCAGCAGCCAAGATCCCAGGGGTCTCTACAATGAGCAGTTCTTC. Encoded protein: CASSQDPRGLYNEQFF. V and J are TRBV4-3 and TRBJ2-1; D may be TRBD1 (6 bases). The CDR3 runs to 16 residues. Trimming stripped 0 bases from V and 3 bases from J, with 12 bases between. Germline loops: CDR1 LGHNA, CDR2 YSLEER.

The V gene is TRBV27, the J gene TRBJ2-7; a weak D match, TRBD2 (5 bases). Germline assignment: CDR1 MNHEY and CDR2 SMNVEV (reference sequence). Trimming took off 6 bases at V and 2 bases at J, with 8 bases between the two ends. The length of the CDR3 is 12 residues. The CDR3: CASSGGTYEQYF. DNA of the CDR3: TGTGCCAGCAGCGGAGGAACCTACGAGCAGTACTTC.

In this sample, this clone turned up once. The CDR3 nucleotides read TGTGCCAGCTCACCAAGGGACGGGGGGCCAGGAAACACCATATATTTT. Translated: CASSPRDGGPGNTIYF. The V call is TRBV18, the J call TRBJ1-3; D is possibly TRBD1 (6 bases). V was clipped by 2 bases and J by 4 bases, with 15 bases between them. The CDR3 is made up of 16 amino acids. The germline CDR1 and CDR2 sequences are KGHSH and LQKENI.

Details on this clone: This CDR3 is also generated by other DNA sequences in the sample. This chain connects TRBV28 to TRBJ2-7, with TRBD1 identical over 11 bases. This CDR3 has 14 amino acids. The ends lost 5 bases at V and 3 bases at J; junction bases unmatched: 3. Per germline, CDR1 MDHEN and CDR2 SYDVKM. The CDR3 here is CASSPGTGGYEQYF. Here the CDR3 DNA reads TGTGCCAGCAGTCCAGGGACAGGGGGCTACGAGCAGTACTTC.

The chain uses TRBV19 and TRBJ2-7; weak D call: TRBD2 (6 bases). In germline, CDR1 is LNHDA, CDR2 SQIVND (reference sequence). The CDR3 runs 15 residues. V dropped 3 bases and J dropped 2 bases, with 14 bases sitting between them. CDR3 DNA sequence: TGTGCCAGTAGTATGGGTCAGGGAGGCGCCTACGAGCAGTACTTC. The encoded protein is CASSMGQGGAYEQYF.

The chain is built from TRBV27 and TRBJ1-6; D is perhaps TRBD1 (5 bases). The V end lost 7 bases, the J end lost 4 bases, and 8 bases lay between the germline ends. The CDR3 runs 13 residues. Germline assignment: CDR1 MNHEY and CDR2 SMNVEV (reference sequence). The DNA for the CDR3 is TGTGCCAGCACCCCAGGGTATAATTCACCCCTCCACTTT. This encodes CASTPGYNSPLHF.